This T cell receptor beta chain is drawn from a study of blood T cell repertoires in COVID-19. Clinical histories supplied by participants themselves formed the basis of cohort assignment. CDR1 is SGHRS and CDR2 is YFSETQ in the germline V gene. This CDR3 is built from 16 residues. The J segment lost 4 bases and the V segment lost 1 base, leaving 8 bases of the junction unmatched. The method was immunoSEQ multiplex PCR; TCRdb's version includes in-frame clones alone and lacks a portion of them. In the table there are some 300,000 clones, 70% to 90% of which are singletons. This chain links TRBV5-1 with TRBJ2-1; 7 nucleotides line up with TRBD1. This receptor was taken from a woman aged 60-75 years in a cohort exposed to, infected with or recovered from COVID-19 (not recorded which). The sample comprised PBMCs or T cells enriched from blood (not recorded which). The CDR3 loop is CASSLYGRGSYNEQFF. The CDR3 DNA reads TGCGCCAGCAGCTTGTATGGCAGGGGGTCTTACAATGAGCAGTTCTTC.